This TCR beta chain was sequenced for a study of CD8+CD57+ T cells in acquired aplastic anemia. CDR3 length: 11 residues. Germline V gene sequence: CDR1 DFQATT, CDR2 SNEGSKA (reference sequence). Comments on this clonotype: One junction end does not reproduce the germline sequence, and a read error may be involved.

Genomic DNA constituted the template upon which TCR beta VDJ and CDR3 profiling was performed. One entry per CDR3 protein results from TCRdb running MiXCR on the reads. The repertoire holds 400,000 to 450,000 distinct CDR3 sequences, with 65% to 75% as singletons. The sequencing sample was made of sorted CD4+, CD8+, or CD8+CD57+ T cells (not recorded which) from PBMCs. The receptor's source is a human donor in good health, serving as a control. This chain joins TRBV20-1 and TRBJ1-3; 11 bases are shared with TRBD1. CDR3 protein: CSAEDRGPNHF. The CDR3 coding sequence is TGCAGTGCAGAGGACAGGGGGCCCAATCATTTT.